This TCR beta chain was recorded in a study of blood T cell repertoires in COVID-19. On the study more broadly: Acute and convalescent COVID-19 samples came from the United States, Italy and Spain. The analysed material was cDNA or gDNA that came from T cells, B-cell-depleted T cells, or PBMCs.

The length of the CDR3 is 16 residues. Trimming took 2 bases from V and 4 from J, leaving 15 bases between them. The V gene's germline CDR1 is SGHVS and CDR2 FQNEAQ. In the source study's methods: Amplifying reference gene primers gave estimates of nucleated cell counts. Clones were read by immunoSEQ multiplex PCR, and TCRdb kept only the in-frame ones, dropping some. That table furnishes V, J and clone size, whereas the DNA furnished D and trimming. The sample includes about 100,000 clones, around 88% of them seen just once. This chain joins TRBV7-8 and TRBJ1-5, with D possibly matching TRBD1 (5 bases). The source material was peripheral blood. The clonotype originates from a human donor in a cohort sampled during active COVID-19. The CDR3, as DNA: TGTGCCAGCAGCTTATCTGGGGCAGGGAAGAATCAGCCCCAGCATTTT. Translating it yields CASSLSGAGKNQPQHF.